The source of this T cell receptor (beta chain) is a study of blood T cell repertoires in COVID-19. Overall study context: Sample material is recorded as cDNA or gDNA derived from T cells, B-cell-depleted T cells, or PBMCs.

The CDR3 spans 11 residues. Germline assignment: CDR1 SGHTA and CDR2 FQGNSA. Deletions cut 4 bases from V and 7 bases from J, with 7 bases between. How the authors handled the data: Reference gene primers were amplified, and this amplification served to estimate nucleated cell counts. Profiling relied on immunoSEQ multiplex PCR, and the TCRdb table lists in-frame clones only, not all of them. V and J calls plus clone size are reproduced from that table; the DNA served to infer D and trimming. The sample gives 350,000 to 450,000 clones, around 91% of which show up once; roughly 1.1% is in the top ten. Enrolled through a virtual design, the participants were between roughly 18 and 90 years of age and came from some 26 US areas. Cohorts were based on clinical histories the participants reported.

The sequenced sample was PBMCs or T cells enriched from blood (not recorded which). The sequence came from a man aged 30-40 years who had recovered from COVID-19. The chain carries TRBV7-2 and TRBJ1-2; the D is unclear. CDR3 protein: CASSSRFGYTF. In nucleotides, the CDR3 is TGTGCCAGCAGCTCCCGGTTTGGCTACACCTTC. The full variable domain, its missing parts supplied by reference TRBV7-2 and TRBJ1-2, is GAGVSQSPSNKVTEKGKDVELRCDPISGHTALYWYRQSLGQGLEFLIYFQGNSAPDKSGLPSDRFSAERTGGSVSTLTIQRTQQEDSAVYLCASSSRFGYTFGSGTRLTVV.